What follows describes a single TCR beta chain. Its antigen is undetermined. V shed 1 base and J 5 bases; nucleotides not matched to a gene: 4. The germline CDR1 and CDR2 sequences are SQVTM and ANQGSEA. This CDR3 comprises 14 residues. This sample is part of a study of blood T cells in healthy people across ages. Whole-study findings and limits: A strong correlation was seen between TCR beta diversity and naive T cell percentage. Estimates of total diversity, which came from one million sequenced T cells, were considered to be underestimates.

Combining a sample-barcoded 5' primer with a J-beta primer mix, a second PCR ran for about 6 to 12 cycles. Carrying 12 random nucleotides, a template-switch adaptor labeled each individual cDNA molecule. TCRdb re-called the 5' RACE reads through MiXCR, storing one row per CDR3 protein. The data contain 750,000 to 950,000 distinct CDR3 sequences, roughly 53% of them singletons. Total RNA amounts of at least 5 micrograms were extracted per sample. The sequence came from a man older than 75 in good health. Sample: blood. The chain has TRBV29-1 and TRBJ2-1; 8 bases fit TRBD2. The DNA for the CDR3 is TGCAGCGTTGAAGGTGCGGGGGGACACAATGAGCAGTTCTTC. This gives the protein CSVEGAGGHNEQFF.